The rows below give T cell receptor beta chains drawn from one sample of a study of response to subunit inactivated influenza vaccine. One entry per CDR3 protein, called by TCRdb with MiXCR from the RT-PCR reads. This table has 650,000 to 800,000 distinct CDR3 sequences, about 15% appearing once. The starting material was PBMCs from blood, obtained roughly 15 days before vaccination. The receptors come from a man aged 50 to 59 who received an inactivated influenza vaccine. CDR3s include the opening cysteine and the closing phenylalanine or tryptophan. The D gene is left open where the match is weak. Where a row states a size, it is once, few, many or the class of an expanded clone; other rows omit it.

DNA	CDR3	D	V	J	size
TGTGCCAGCAGCTTGGGTACTAGCTATCCGAGCACAGATACGCAGTATTTT	CASSLGTSYPSTDTQYF	NA	TRBV7-8	TRBJ2-3	NA
TGCGCCAGCAGCCCGAGTATGGCCAGGGTACCCTACGAGCAGTACTTC	CASSPSMARVPYEQYF	NA	TRBV4-3	TRBJ2-7	NA
TGTGCCAGCAGTGAATGGGGGGGATCTAGCACAGATACGCAGTATTTT	CASSEWGGSSTDTQYF	TRBD2	TRBV2	TRBJ2-3	few
TGTGCCAGCAGCCCCGCCAGGGGGAACTACAATGAGCAGTTCTTC	CASSPARGNYNEQFF	TRBD1	TRBV11-2	TRBJ2-1	NA
TGTGCCAGCAGCGGGGGCTACACCTTC	CASSGGYTF	NA	TRBV7-2	TRBJ1-2	few
TGTGCCAGCAGCCCCACGGGGGCCGGCGAGCAGTACTTC	CASSPTGAGEQYF	NA	TRBV3-1	TRBJ2-7	NA
TGTGCCAGCAGCTTAGCGGGGGCGTGGGGGAATGAGCAGTTCTTC	CASSLAGAWGNEQFF	NA	TRBV7-2	TRBJ2-1	NA
TGTGCCAGCAGTTTGGGGGGTGCCTCCTACAATGAGCAGTTCTTC	CASSLGGASYNEQFF	NA	TRBV7-9	TRBJ2-1	many
TGTGCCAGCAGTCAGAGACAGGGTGGGGAAAAACTGTTTTTT	CASSQRQGGEKLFF	TRBD1	TRBV12-3/TRBV12-4	TRBJ1-4	NA
TGTGCCAGTAGTATAGGTTCTGGAGAGACCCAGTACTTC	CASSIGSGETQYF	NA	TRBV19	TRBJ2-5	many
TGTGCCAGCAGGCGGGACGTTAGCAATCAGCCCCAGCATTTT	CASRRDVSNQPQHF	NA	TRBV12-3/TRBV12-4	TRBJ1-5	few
TGCGCCAGCAGCTTGGATACAGGGGGCCTATTGAGCTATGGCTACACCTTC	CASSLDTGGLLSYGYTF	TRBD1	TRBV5-1	TRBJ1-2	few
TGTGCCACCGAGGACTCTGGGGCCAACGTCCTGACTTTC	CATEDSGANVLTF	NA	TRBV28	TRBJ2-6	NA
TGTGCCAGCAGCAAAAATGCCGGGACTAGTTTCGATGAGCAGTTCTTC	CASSKNAGTSFDEQFF	TRBD2	TRBV4-2	TRBJ2-1	NA
TGTGCCAGCAGTATCAACACTGAAGCTTTCTTT	CASSINTEAFF	NA	TRBV12-3/TRBV12-4	TRBJ1-1	many
TGCAGCGTTTTCAAACCTGGGCGGACCGAGCAGTACTTC	CSVFKPGRTEQYF	NA	TRBV29-1	TRBJ2-7	many
TGTGCCATCAGTGAGACTAGCGGGAGCTACGAGCAGTACTTC	CAISETSGSYEQYF	TRBD2	TRBV10-3	TRBJ2-7	few
TGTGCCAGCAGCTTGCCGGTGAACACCGGGGAGCTGTTTTTT	CASSLPVNTGELFF	NA	TRBV11-2	TRBJ2-2	many
TGCAGCGTTGAGGAAGATCGCAGTTTAAAGACCCAGTACTTC	CSVEEDRSLKTQYF	NA	TRBV29-1	TRBJ2-5	few
TGTGCCAGCAGCTCCTCCGGGACGGGCAACACCGGGGAGCTGTTTTTT	CASSSSGTGNTGELFF	NA	TRBV5-5	TRBJ2-2	few
TGTGCCAGCAGCGTAACAGGGCACACCGGGGAGCTGTTTTTT	CASSVTGHTGELFF	NA	TRBV9	TRBJ2-2	NA
TGTGCCTGGAGTGTACAAAGGACAGCCTATGGCTACACCTTC	CAWSVQRTAYGYTF	NA	TRBV30	TRBJ1-2	NA
TGCGCCAGCAGCCAAGACTTCGCAGGGCCCCAGCATTTT	CASSQDFAGPQHF	NA	TRBV4-3	TRBJ1-5	NA
TGTGCCAGCAGTTTTGGGGGGACGGCAAACTATGGCTACACCTTC	CASSFGGTANYGYTF	NA	TRBV28	TRBJ1-2	few
TGTGCCAGCAGCCCCTTACTAGCGGGAGGGAGAATAGGGCAGTTCTTC	CASSPLLAGGRIGQFF	TRBD2	TRBV3-1	TRBJ2-1	once
TGCGCCAGCAGCCACAGCTGGGGGGAAGAGACCCAGTACTTC	CASSHSWGEETQYF	NA	TRBV4-1	TRBJ2-5	NA
TGCGCCAGCAGCTTGGAGGGACAGACGAACTACGAGCAGTACTTC	CASSLEGQTNYEQYF	TRBD1	TRBV5-1	TRBJ2-7	few
TGTGCCACTAGTTTAGGGGGCACTGAAGCTTTCTTT	CATSLGGTEAFF	NA	TRBV28	TRBJ1-1	NA
TGTGCCAGCTCCCTAGGCGGGGTGCGCACTGAAGCTTTCTTT	CASSLGGVRTEAFF	NA	TRBV12-3/TRBV12-4	TRBJ1-1	many
TGTGCCAGCAGTTTATTCAATTATGGCTACACCTTC	CASSLFNYGYTF	NA	TRBV28	TRBJ1-2	NA
TGTGCCAGCAGTGAACTTAGCAGAGACCAAGAGACCCAGTACTTC	CASSELSRDQETQYF	NA	TRBV25-1	TRBJ2-5	few
TGCAGTGCTAGTCTAGCGGGAGTTTCTGGGGCCAACGTCCTGACTTTC	CSASLAGVSGANVLTF	TRBD2	TRBV20-1	TRBJ2-6	NA
TGTGCCAGTCCAGCGAGAAACACCGGGGAGCTGTTTTTT	CASPARNTGELFF	NA	TRBV12-3/TRBV12-4	TRBJ2-2	many
TGCAGCATCCGGGACCCAGCAGTGGATGAGCAGTTCTTC	CSIRDPAVDEQFF	NA	TRBV29-1	TRBJ2-1	few
TGCAGTGCTAAGGGACTAGCGGGTCGCAATGAGCAGTTCTTC	CSAKGLAGRNEQFF	TRBD2	TRBV20-1	TRBJ2-1	NA
TGTGCCAGCAGTTACGCTCATGGGAGAGTCCAAGAGACCCAGTACTTC	CASSYAHGRVQETQYF	NA	TRBV6-2/TRBV6-3	TRBJ2-5	NA
TGTGCCAGCAGCATACTAGCGGGAGGGCCGTACAATGAGCAGTTCTTC	CASSILAGGPYNEQFF	TRBD2	TRBV7-2	TRBJ2-1	few
TGTGCCAGCAGCCCGACAACAGGGGTTTTTAAGACCCAGTACTTC	CASSPTTGVFKTQYF	TRBD1	TRBV7-2	TRBJ2-5	few
TGTGCCAGCAGCTCTCCGGCCGGACAGACGCCCCTCCACTTT	CASSSPAGQTPLHF	NA	TRBV6-1	TRBJ1-6	many
TGCAGTGCTAGTAGTCCATTTGAGGCAGTGGGGGGAGAGACCCAGTACTTC	CSASSPFEAVGGETQYF	NA	TRBV20-1	TRBJ2-5	NA
TGTGCCAGCGGGGAACATCGCCAAGAGACCCAGTACTTC	CASGEHRQETQYF	NA	TRBV7-3	TRBJ2-5	NA
TGTGCCAGCAGCTTAGTTGTGGATAGCTCCTACAATGAGCAGTTCTTC	CASSLVVDSSYNEQFF	NA	TRBV7-6	TRBJ2-1	few
TGTGCCAGCACCGACGGGGGCTACACCTTC	CASTDGGYTF	NA	TRBV25-1	TRBJ1-2	NA
TGTGCCAGCAGCTACGCCGGGACTGGCTCCTACAATGAGCAGTTCTTC	CASSYAGTGSYNEQFF	NA	TRBV7-6	TRBJ2-1	NA
TGCGCCAGCAGCATGAGCGGGGGGGCTGGCAATGAGCAGTTCTTC	CASSMSGGAGNEQFF	TRBD2	TRBV5-1	TRBJ2-1	NA
TGCGCCAGCAGCTTTGGCGGGAGGGCCGATGAGCAGTTCTTC	CASSFGGRADEQFF	TRBD2	TRBV5-1	TRBJ2-1	few
TGCGCCAGCATGGTAGTTATGAACACTGAAGCTTTCTTT	CASMVVMNTEAFF	NA	TRBV5-1	TRBJ1-1	many
TGTGCCAGCAGCCAAGACCGGACTTTCCTAAGGAATGAGCAGTTCTTC	CASSQDRTFLRNEQFF	NA	TRBV3-1	TRBJ2-1	few
TGTGCCAGCAGCTGGACAGGGGGCCAGGATACGCAGTATTTT	CASSWTGGQDTQYF	TRBD1	TRBV5-5	TRBJ2-3	NA
TGCAGCGTTGTAGGACTAGCGGGAAGTAGGACCGGGGAGCTGTTTTTT	CSVVGLAGSRTGELFF	TRBD2	TRBV29-1	TRBJ2-2	NA
TGTGCCAGCAGTTTACAGGGGGGGGTTGGCTACACCTTC	CASSLQGGVGYTF	TRBD1	TRBV27	TRBJ1-2	NA